The present T cell receptor (beta chain) was sequenced within a study of Ad26.COV2.S vaccination and SARS-CoV-2 variants. Notes on the study in general: People who got the vaccine or the placebo had similar non-spike TCR breadth.

Treatment in this sample: some 20 received Ad26.COV2.S at low or high dose, single or two shots; 5 received placebo; per-sample allocation not given. Collection of the samples took place on day 63 after the first injection of vaccine or placebo. The donor's status was that of an adult aged 18-55 years in Boston. Profiled with immunoSEQ multiplex PCR; TCRdb holds only in-frame clones, not every one. The profile shows some 370,000 clones, roughly four fifths of them singletons. About this clone itself: Its antigen is currently unknown.

This sequence was found in a person aged 18 to 65 who received the Ad26.COV2.S COVID-19 vaccine or a placebo. The specimen was peripheral blood, collected in a trial of Ad26.COV2.S vaccine versus placebo.

CDR3: CASSLGGGGQFF. CDR3 DNA sequence: TGTGCCAGCAGCTTAGGGGGCGGGGGACAGTTCTTC. The chain links TRBV11-2 to TRBJ2-1, with 7 bases fitting TRBD2. Germline CDR1 SGHAT, CDR2 FQNNGV. With 1 base clipped from V and 13 bases from J, the junction kept 4 bases outside the gene matches. This CDR3 spans 12 amino acids.